The T cell receptor (beta chain) described here comes from a study of vaccination and CD4 T cells after COVID-19. Study overall: A median of roughly 72 days (range 14 to 241) separated dose two from the taking of post-vaccine samples.

The Oncomine TCR Beta short-read assay generated sequence data from the DNA of cultured CD4+ T cells. TCRdb redid the calling of the PCR reads with MiXCR, one entry per CDR3 protein. This table has approximately 21,000 distinct CDR3 sequences, 40% appearing once. Documented treatment: roughly nine-day PBMC culture with coronavirus spike peptide pools or control peptides (ViraFEST assay). This clonotype came up a few times. Its antigen is still unknown. V was shortened by 0 bases and J by 0 bases, with 20 bases between the two germline ends. The CDR3 totals 20 residues. Germline-derived CDR1 and CDR2 are KGHDR and SFDVKD.

The origin of this receptor is a human donor who had recovered from COVID-19. This specimen was CD4+ T cells from blood, cultured in vitro, taken after SARS-CoV-2 vaccination. V usage is TRBV24-1 and J usage is TRBJ1-5; D uncertain. CDR3 loop: CATSDLIPGPLKYSNQPQHF. The CDR3 bases are TGTGCCACCAGTGATTTGATCCCAGGCCCTCTAAAATATAGCAATCAGCCCCAGCATTTT.